This passage covers 13 T cell receptor beta chains from one sample sequenced in a study of blood T cell repertoires in COVID-19. Method: immunoSEQ multiplex PCR; TCRdb's copy keeps in-frame clones and lacks some. Counted here are some 270,000 clones, almost 90% occurring once; the ten biggest clones make up 2.1%. Sequencing was carried out using peripheral blood. The receptors here all came from a woman aged 55-75 years with COVID-19, enrolled during active disease.

The chain is built from TRBV11-3 and TRBJ2-1; tentatively, D is TRBD1 (6 bases). The V and J ends lost 5 bases and 10 bases respectively, with 15 bases between them. Germline V gives CDR1 SGHNT, CDR2 YENEEA. The CDR3 runs 13 residues. The CDR3 spells CASSAQGTREQFF. The CDR3 DNA reads TGTGCCAGCAGCGCCCAGGGGACAAGGGAGCAGTTCTTC. The variable domain in full, with the rest retrieved from reference TRBV11-3 and TRBJ2-1, is EAGVVQSPRYKIIEKKQPVAFWCNPISGHNTLYWYLQNLGQGPELLIRYENEEAVDDSQLPKDRFSAERLKGVDSTLKIQPAELGDSAVYLCASSAQGTREQFFGPGTRLTVL.

The rearrangement links TRBV12-3 or TRBV12-4 to TRBJ1-1; D is unclear. The CDR3 covers 13 residues. Trimming took 5 bases from V and 4 from J, leaving 11 bases between them. In nucleotides, the CDR3 is TGTGCCAGCAGTCTCCTAGGGAGCACTGAAGCTTTCTTT. Amino acid sequence: CASSLLGSTEAFF.

The rearrangement joins TRBV10-3 to TRBJ2-3, with 11 nucleotides matching TRBD2. The CDR3 contains 16 residues. Germline CDR1 ENHRY, CDR2 SYGVKD. V shed 2 bases and J 8 bases; nucleotides not matched to a gene: 9. CDR3 sequence: CAISEKLAGGPGTQYF. The CDR3 DNA sequence: TGTGCCATCAGTGAGAAGCTAGCGGGGGGCCCGGGTACGCAGTATTTT.

The genes are TRBV19 and TRBJ1-6, with TRBD1 matching 8 bases. The V segment lost 7 bases and the J segment 6 bases; nucleotides outside the gene matches: 5. The CDR3 is 14 residues long. Germline assignment: CDR1 LNHDA and CDR2 SQIVND (reference sequence). CDR3 DNA: TGTGCCAGTACCCGACAGGGGCCTAATTCACCCCTCCACTTT. Translating it yields CASTRQGPNSPLHF. The whole variable domain, filled in from reference TRBV19 and TRBJ1-6, reads DGGITQSPKYLFRKEGQNVTLSCEQNLNHDAMYWYRQDPGQGLRLIYYSQIVNDFQKGDIAEGYSVSREKKESFPLTVTSAQKNPTAFYLCASTRQGPNSPLHFGNGTRLTVT.

The gene calls are TRBV19 and TRBJ1-3; D gene ambiguous. Trimming shortened V by 0 bases and J by 0 bases, and 15 bases separated the two germline ends. The CDR3 sequence is 18 residues long. Germline V gene sequence: CDR1 LNHDA, CDR2 SQIVND (reference sequence). CDR3 nucleotide sequence: TGTGCCAGTAGTATAGATCGGGTATGGGAGACCTCTGGAAACACCATATATTTT. Residues: CASSIDRVWETSGNTIYF.

This chain connects TRBV19 to TRBJ1-2, with 7 bases matching TRBD1. This CDR3 spans 14 amino acids. Germline V gene data show CDR1 as LNHDA and CDR2 as SQIVND (reference sequence). J was trimmed by 4 bases and V by 5 bases; bases with no gene match: 7. CDR3 protein: CASSLTGRVYGYTF. Written as DNA, the CDR3 is TGTGCCAGTAGTCTGACAGGGCGGGTCTATGGCTACACCTTC. The entire variable domain, with the rest obtained from reference TRBV19 and TRBJ1-2, is as follows: DGGITQSPKYLFRKEGQNVTLSCEQNLNHDAMYWYRQDPGQGLRLIYYSQIVNDFQKGDIAEGYSVSREKKESFPLTVTSAQKNPTAFYLCASSLTGRVYGYTFGSGTRLTVV.

The chain combines TRBV4-1 with TRBJ2-3, with 7 positions matching TRBD1. Germline V CDR1 and CDR2: MGHRA, YSYEKL. Trimming took 4 bases from V and 3 from J; bases not matched to a gene: 4. This CDR3 is 14 amino acids long. CDR3 in amino acids: CASSRDRETDTQYF. The DNA for the CDR3 is TGCGCCAGCAGCCGTGACAGGGAGACAGATACGCAGTATTTT.

The chain links TRBV12-3 or TRBV12-4 to TRBJ1-5; D is ambiguous. Trimming left V 3 bases short and J 4 bases short, with 7 bases between. The CDR3 spans 13 residues. The CDR3 is CASSFIENQPQHF. The CDR3, as DNA: TGTGCCAGCAGTTTTATTGAGAATCAGCCCCAGCATTTT.

In this sample, this clone turned up once. The chain has TRBV11-2 and TRBJ2-6, with 10 bases that match TRBD1. This CDR3 has 17 residues. Germline lookup yields CDR1 SGHAT and CDR2 FQNNGV. Trimming at V came to 3 bases and at J to 2 bases, leaving 4 bases not matched to a gene. This CDR3 reads CASSLTTGGAGANVLTF. The DNA of the CDR3 is TGTGCCAGCAGCTTGACGACAGGGGGCGCTGGGGCCAACGTCCTGACTTTC.

The J gene is TRBJ1-2, the V gene TRBV6-5, with 11 positions matching TRBD1. V was clipped by 5 bases and J by 5 bases; unmatched bases: 4. The germline gives CDR1 MNHEY, CDR2 SVGAGI. The CDR3 is 14 amino acids. The CDR3 DNA sequence: TGTGCCAGCAGTCGCCGGGACAGGGGGTATGGCTACACCTTC. Translated: CASSRRDRGYGYTF.

This chain joins TRBV30 and TRBJ2-5; 8 bases agree with TRBD1. Germline CDR1 reads GTSNPN; CDR2 reads SVGIG (reference sequence). The CDR3 covers 16 residues. V was clipped by 7 bases and J by 5 bases; unmatched bases: 18. The CDR3 DNA follows: TGTGCCTTGGGGCAGGGACCCCAGGGGGCCAGGGAGACCCAGTACTTC. It is translated as CALGQGPQGARETQYF.

J is TRBJ1-4 and V is TRBV19; possible D gene TRBD1, 6 bases. There are 13 residues in the CDR3. Germline lookup yields CDR1 LNHDA and CDR2 SQIVND (reference sequence). The V and J ends lost 4 bases and 11 bases respectively, with 14 bases between them. CDR3 in DNA: TGTGCCAGTAGTAGGGTTTCAGGGGAGAAACTGTTTTTT. Amino acid sequence: CASSRVSGEKLFF.

The rearrangement uses TRBV5-5 and TRBJ1-5; TRBD1 matches at 9 bases. The germline gives CDR1 SGHKS, CDR2 YYEKEE (reference sequence). The CDR3 covers 14 residues. Unmatched junction bases numbered 6, after V lost 5 bases and J lost 6 bases. CDR3 amino acids: CASSAGTGPQPQHF. In nucleotides, the CDR3 is TGTGCCAGCAGTGCCGGGACAGGGCCTCAGCCCCAGCATTTT.